The 13 T cell receptor beta chains in this list originate from one sample, sequenced in a study of blood T cell repertoires in COVID-19 (dated by TCRdb to 2020 to 2022). Library creation used the immunoSEQ multiplex PCR assay. Sourced from immuneACCESS, this table was stored by TCRdb with only in-frame sequences that have V and J called. A share of the clones is absent; for the studies checked, an unresolved V gene accounts for under half, and the remainder has no known explanation. This sample lists fewer than 200,000 clones; 70% to 90% were detected once. Jointly, the top ten make up roughly 8% of the sample. Sequenced sample: peripheral blood. These receptors were obtained from a woman aged 55-70 years with COVID-19, enrolled during active disease.

This chain connects TRBV5-1 to TRBJ1-2; 9 nucleotides match TRBD1. The germline CDR1 and CDR2 sequences are SGHRS and YFSETQ. This CDR3 comprises 14 residues. V gave up 3 bases and J gave up 4 bases; unmatched junction bases: 4. In DNA, the CDR3 is TGCGCCAGCAGCTCGGGGGGACAGGGCTATGGCTACACCTTC. This translates into CASSSGGQGYGYTF.

The genes are TRBV25-1 and TRBJ2-1, with TRBD2 identical over 12 bases. Germline CDR1 reads MGHDK; CDR2 reads SYGVNS. V gave up 10 bases and J gave up 0 bases; unmatched junction bases: 10. This CDR3 contains 17 residues. CDR3 sequence reads: CATRTSGTDLSYNEQFF. The CDR3 DNA follows: TGTGCCACCCGGACTAGCGGGACCGACCTCTCCTACAATGAGCAGTTCTTC. Full variable domain (rest looked up from reference TRBV25-1 and TRBJ2-1): EADIYQTPRYLVIGTGKKITLECSQTMGHDKMYWYQQDPGMELHLIHYSYGVNSTEKGDLSSESTVSRIRTEHFPLTLESARPSHTSQYLCATRTSGTDLSYNEQFFGPGTRLTVL.

The chain links TRBV27 to TRBJ2-6; D may be TRBD1 (5 bases). The CDR3 sequence is 15 residues long. Deletions cut 7 bases from V and 2 bases from J, with 12 bases between. The V gene's germline CDR1 is MNHEY and CDR2 SMNVEV (reference sequence). The CDR3 reads CASMAEQAGANVLTF. The CDR3 coding sequence is TGTGCCAGCATGGCGGAACAGGCTGGGGCCAACGTCCTGACTTTC.

This chain uses TRBV27 with TRBJ1-2, with 7 bases matching TRBD1. From germline, CDR1 is MNHEY and CDR2 SMNVEV (reference sequence). The trim removed 3 bases at V and 6 bases at J, leaving 10 bases unmatched. The CDR3 extends over 15 amino acids. The CDR3 bases are TGTGCCAGCAGTTTCCGGACCAGGGGGGTAAATGGCTACACCTTC. Residues: CASSFRTRGVNGYTF.

The J gene is TRBJ1-2, the V gene TRBV5-1; 9 positions match TRBD1. After removal of 3 bases from V and 4 bases from J, the junction contained 7 bases not matched to a gene. This CDR3 has 15 amino acids. CDR1 SGHRS and CDR2 YFSETQ come from the germline V gene. This CDR3 reads CASSSIGQGPYGYTF. CDR3 bases: TGCGCCAGCAGCTCCATTGGACAGGGGCCCTATGGCTACACCTTC.

V and J are TRBV7-2 and TRBJ1-2, with 12 bases fitting TRBD1. The ends lost 1 base at V and 4 bases at J; junction bases unmatched: 10. CDR3 length: 18 amino acids. The germline gives CDR1 SGHTA, CDR2 FQGNSA. This CDR3 reads CASSLVAGTGGLSYGYTF. CDR3 nucleotide sequence: TGTGCCAGCAGCTTAGTTGCCGGGACAGGGGGCCTGAGCTATGGCTACACCTTC.

V gene TRBV7-6 combines with J gene TRBJ1-3, with 8 bases that match TRBD1. The CDR3 is made up of 15 amino acids. After removal of 6 bases from V and 3 bases from J, the junction contained 7 bases not matched to a gene. Germline values: CDR1 SGHVS, CDR2 FNYEAQ. The CDR3 loop is CASRSTGEHGNTIYF. The DNA for the CDR3 is TGTGCCAGCAGGTCGACAGGGGAGCATGGAAACACCATATATTTT.

The chain combines TRBV19 with TRBJ1-1, with D hard to call. The germline V gene has CDR1 LNHDA and CDR2 SQIVND (reference sequence). The length of the CDR3 is 13 residues. Trimming pared 8 bases from V and 3 bases from J, leaving 13 bases between. The CDR3 spells CASRLQRDTEAFF. The CDR3 DNA sequence: TGTGCCAGTCGGCTCCAGAGGGACACTGAAGCTTTCTTT.

This clone was picked up a small number of times. The chain uses TRBV2 and TRBJ2-5; tentatively, D is TRBD2 (7 bases). CDR3 length: 15 amino acids. V dropped 10 bases and J dropped 7 bases, with 25 bases sitting between them. Germline V gene data show CDR1 as SNHLY and CDR2 as FYNNEI. The CDR3 bases are TGTGCCATCGTAGGGGGGGCCGATCCCGAAGGGACCCAGTACTTC. The encoded protein is CAIVGGADPEGTQYF.

Details on this clone: A junction end diverges from the germline sequence, so it may reflect a read error. Other DNA sequences within the sample encode an identical CDR3. The chain joins TRBV4-2 to TRBJ1-6; 7 bases map to TRBD1. The CDR3 length is 17 residues. Germline V lookup: CDR1 LGHNA, CDR2 YNFKEQ. The CDR3: CASSPLSRQGYNSPLHF. CDR3 sequence (DNA): TGTGCCAGCAGCCCCTTAAGCAGACAGGGCTATAATTCGCCCCTCCACTTT.

The genes are TRBV6-5 and TRBJ1-3, with a possible D match to TRBD1 (5 bases). CDR1 is MNHEY, CDR2 SVGAGI, per germline. Trimming cost V 2 bases and J 14 bases, with 13 bases left between them. CDR3 length: 12 residues. CDR3 residues: CASSYGGTALYF. In DNA, the CDR3 is TGTGCCAGCAGTTACGGGGGGACGGCCTTATATTTT.

The table lists this clone with many counts. The V call is TRBV19, the J call TRBJ2-7; the D gene is possibly TRBD1 (6 bases). CDR3 length equals 14 residues. V lost 3 bases, J lost 2 bases, and 11 bases lay in between. The germline V gene has CDR1 LNHDA and CDR2 SQIVND (reference sequence). As DNA, the CDR3 is TGTGCCAGTAGTATGGGACACCCAACCTACGAGCAGTACTTC. This codes for CASSMGHPTYEQYF.

The chain recombines TRBV7-8 with TRBJ1-1; tentatively, D is TRBD1 (5 bases). The CDR3 runs 13 residues. Deletions cut 1 base from V and 6 bases from J, with 9 bases between. Germline V lookup: CDR1 SGHVS, CDR2 FQNEAQ. The CDR3 is CASSLGQPAEAFF. The CDR3 region has the DNA TGTGCCAGCAGCTTAGGACAGCCTGCTGAAGCTTTCTTT.